The sequence of this T cell receptor beta chain was determined in a study of response to subunit inactivated influenza vaccine. The CDR3 loop spans 17 amino acids. CDR1 is MDHEN, CDR2 SYDVKM, per germline. The trim removed 5 bases at V and 4 bases at J, leaving 13 bases unmatched. TCRdb fed the RT-PCR reads into MiXCR, producing one record per CDR3 protein. The table records 650,000 to 800,000 distinct CDR3 sequences, approximately 15% of them present only once. The chain is built from TRBV28 and TRBJ2-1; 8 bases fit TRBD2. The receptor was isolated from a man aged 50 or older who received an inactivated influenza vaccine. The specimen comprised PBMCs from blood, sampled 14 to 15 days before vaccination. CDR3 in DNA: TGTGCCAGCAGTCTCCCCCCAGCGGGAGCAGGGTACAATGAGCAGTTCTTC. Amino acids: CASSLPPAGAGYNEQFF.